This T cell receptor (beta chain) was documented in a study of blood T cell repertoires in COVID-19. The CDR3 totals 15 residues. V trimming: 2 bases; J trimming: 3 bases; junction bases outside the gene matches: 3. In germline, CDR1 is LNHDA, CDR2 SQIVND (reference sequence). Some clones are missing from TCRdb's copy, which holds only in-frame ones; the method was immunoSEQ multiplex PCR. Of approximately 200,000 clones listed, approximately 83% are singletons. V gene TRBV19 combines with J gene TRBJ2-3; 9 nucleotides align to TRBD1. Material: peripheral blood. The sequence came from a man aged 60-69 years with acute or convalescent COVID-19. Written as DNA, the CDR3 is TGTGCCAGTAGTATATCCGGGACAGGGACAGATACGCAGTATTTT. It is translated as CASSISGTGTDTQYF.